The sequence of this T cell receptor (beta chain) was determined in a study of T cells in Graves' hyperthyroidism and ophthalmopathy. The study's findings and limits: Separating ophthalmopathy from stable hyperthyroidism was achieved by a 13 V-J model. A median roughly 6.6 months before onset, the model predicted ophthalmopathy.

Source material for PBMCs was more than 7.5 ml fresh peripheral blood. Amplification yielded TCR beta CDR3 regions, with RNA transcripts as the source. When the TCR CDR3 underwent first-round RT-PCR, the HTBI primer set was used. TCRdb reanalysed the multiplex PCR reads using MiXCR and keeps one entry per CDR3 protein. The repertoire consists of approximately 590,000 distinct CDR3 sequences, with 15% to 18% occurring once and the leading ten covering less than 9.5%. The germline gives CDR1 GTSNPN, CDR2 SVGIG (reference sequence). The CDR3 spans 14 residues. V trimming: 0 bases; J trimming: 6 bases; junction bases outside the gene matches: 7. In its sample, this clonotype was seen a few times. Its antigen is unknown.

V usage is TRBV30 and J usage is TRBJ2-7; 8 nucleotides align to TRBD1. Material: blood. This sequence was found in a woman in her 30s with Graves' hyperthyroidism. DNA of the CDR3: TGTGCCTGGAGTGTGAAGGGACAGGTGGGCGAGCAGTACTTC. Translated: CAWSVKGQVGEQYF. Filled out from reference TRBV30 and TRBJ2-7, the complete variable domain reads SQTIHQWPATLVQPVGSPLSLECTVEGTSNPNLYWYRQAAGRGLQLLFYSVGIGQISSEVPQNLSASRPQDRQFILSSKKLLLSDSGFYLCAWSVKGQVGEQYFGPGTRLTVT.